This T cell receptor beta chain was sequenced during a study of molecular identifiers for immune sequencing clone quantification. At the level of the study: Across replicate runs, RNA obtained from around 20,000 or 100,000 naive CD8 cells was divided into five, with four undergoing sequencing. Findings of the study overall: For effector cells, clones above 20 RNA copies held over 98% of molecules; for naive cells, under 1%.

Concerning this clonotype itself: The antigen is unknown. At one of its ends the junction is not consistent with the germline gene, which may arise from a read error.

In TCRdb, the PCR reads were re-called with MiXCR into one record per CDR3 protein. The data show around 300,000 distinct CDR3 sequences, roughly a quarter seen once. The CDR3 is 14 amino acids. CDR1 is MNHEY, CDR2 SVGEGT, per germline. The chain couples TRBV6-2 or TRBV6-3 to TRBJ1-5; possible D gene TRBD1, 5 bases. The receptor was isolated from a human donor in good health. Some libraries in this study had Jurkat cell RNA spiked in. The sequenced material came from naive CD8+ T cells from blood, with Jurkat cell RNA spiked in. Specified subset: FACS-sorted CD8+CD4-CCR7+CD45RA+ naive T cells. In DNA form, the CDR3 reads TGTGCCAGCGGTTACGTGCAGGGCGGTCAGCCCCAGCATTTT. Translated, it gives CASGYVQGGQPQHF.